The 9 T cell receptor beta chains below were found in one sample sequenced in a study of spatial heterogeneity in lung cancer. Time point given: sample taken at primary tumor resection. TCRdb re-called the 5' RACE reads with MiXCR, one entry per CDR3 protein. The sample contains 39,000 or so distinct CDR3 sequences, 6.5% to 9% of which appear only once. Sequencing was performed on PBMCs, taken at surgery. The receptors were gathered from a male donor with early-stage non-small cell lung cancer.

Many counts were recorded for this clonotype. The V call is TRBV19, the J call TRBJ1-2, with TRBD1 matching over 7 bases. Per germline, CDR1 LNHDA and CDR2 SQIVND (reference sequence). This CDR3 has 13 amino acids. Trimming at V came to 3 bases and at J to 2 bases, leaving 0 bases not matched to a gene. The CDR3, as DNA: TGTGCCAGTAGTATGACAGGGAACTATGGCTACACCTTC. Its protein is CASSMTGNYGYTF.

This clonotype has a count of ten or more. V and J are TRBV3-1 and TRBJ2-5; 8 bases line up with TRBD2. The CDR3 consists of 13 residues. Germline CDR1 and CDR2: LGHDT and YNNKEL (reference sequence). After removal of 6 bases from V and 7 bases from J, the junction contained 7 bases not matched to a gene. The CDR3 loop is CASRSGTRGTQYF. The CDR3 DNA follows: TGTGCCAGCAGGTCCGGGACTAGAGGGACCCAGTACTTC.

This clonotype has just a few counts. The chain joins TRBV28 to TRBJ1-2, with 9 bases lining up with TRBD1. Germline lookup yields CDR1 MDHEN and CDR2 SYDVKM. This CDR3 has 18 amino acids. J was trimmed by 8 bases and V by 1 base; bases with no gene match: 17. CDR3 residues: CASSLSGTGLGAMRGYTF. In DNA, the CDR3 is TGTGCCAGCAGTTTATCCGGGACAGGGCTTGGGGCTATGAGGGGCTACACCTTC.

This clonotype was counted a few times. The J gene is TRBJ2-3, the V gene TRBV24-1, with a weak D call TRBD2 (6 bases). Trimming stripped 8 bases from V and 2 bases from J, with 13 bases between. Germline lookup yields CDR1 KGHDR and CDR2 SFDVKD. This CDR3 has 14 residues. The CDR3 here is CATTSGRVTDTQYF. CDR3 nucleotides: TGTGCCACCACCAGCGGGCGGGTCACAGATACGCAGTATTTT.

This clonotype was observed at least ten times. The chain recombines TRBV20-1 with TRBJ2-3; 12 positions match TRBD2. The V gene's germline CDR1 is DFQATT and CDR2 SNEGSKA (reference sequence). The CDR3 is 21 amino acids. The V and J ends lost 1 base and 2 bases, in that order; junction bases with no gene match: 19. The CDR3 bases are TGCAGTGCTAGAGCCCCGCTCCCTAGCGGGAGGGCCCCCGGTGACACAGATACGCAGTATTTT. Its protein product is CSARAPLPSGRAPGDTDTQYF.

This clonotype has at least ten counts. The CDR3 DNA reads as TGTGCCAGCAGCCTCTTAGCGGGAGTCGGTACAGATACGCAGTATTTT. This encodes CASSLLAGVGTDTQYF. The chain combines TRBV5-4 with TRBJ2-3; 9 bases align to TRBD2. The germline V gene has CDR1 SGHNT and CDR2 YYREEE (reference sequence). The CDR3 totals 16 residues. Germline trimming cut 4 bases from V and 3 bases from J; bases unmatched to any gene: 9.

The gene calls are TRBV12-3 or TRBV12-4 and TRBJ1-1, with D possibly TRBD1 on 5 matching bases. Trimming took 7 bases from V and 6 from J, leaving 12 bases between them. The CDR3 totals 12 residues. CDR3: CASITVGAEAFF. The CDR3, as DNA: TGTGCCAGCATCACTGTAGGGGCTGAAGCTTTCTTT.

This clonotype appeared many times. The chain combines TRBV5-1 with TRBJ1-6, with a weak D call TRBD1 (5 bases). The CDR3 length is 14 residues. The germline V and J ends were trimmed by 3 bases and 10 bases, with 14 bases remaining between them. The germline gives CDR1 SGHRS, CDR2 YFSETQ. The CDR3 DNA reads TGCGCCAGCAGCTCTGGACAAGAACGCTCACCCCTCCACTTT. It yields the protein CASSSGQERSPLHF.

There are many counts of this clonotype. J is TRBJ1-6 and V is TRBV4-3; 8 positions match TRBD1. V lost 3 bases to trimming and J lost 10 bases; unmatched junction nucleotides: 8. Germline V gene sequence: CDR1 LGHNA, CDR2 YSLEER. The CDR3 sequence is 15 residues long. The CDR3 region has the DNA TGCGCCAGCAGCCAGAGACAGGGGACCTCGTCACCCCTCCACTTT. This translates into CASSQRQGTSSPLHF.